A single sample gave rise to the 16 T cell receptor beta chains below, sequenced in a study of shared clonotypes between healthy human individuals. Positive CCR7 selection of CD45RO-negative cells yielded the naive CD8 cells, and terminally differentiated effector memory CD45RA+ cells were excluded. Some clones are missing from TCRdb's copy, which holds only in-frame ones; the method was immunoSEQ multiplex PCR. The sample records 1.5 million to 2.5 million clones, over 85% being singletons. The material sequenced was naive CD8+ T cells sorted from blood. The receptor source for this set is a man aged 18-30 years in good health.

The chain couples TRBV10-3 to TRBJ1-3; 7 positions agree with TRBD1. CDR3 length equals 15 residues. V was pared by 4 bases and J by 4 bases, with 7 bases of the junction left unmatched. CDR1 and CDR2 (germline): ENHRY, SYGVKD. The CDR3 protein is CAISGGRGLGNTIYF. In DNA, the CDR3 is TGTGCCATCAGTGGGGGAAGGGGGCTCGGAAACACCATATATTTT.

J is TRBJ2-7 and V is TRBV13; D is unclear. There are 14 residues in the CDR3. Germline-derived CDR1 and CDR2 are PRHDT and FYEKMQ (reference sequence). Trimming pared 0 bases from V and 1 base from J, leaving 7 bases between. The CDR3, as DNA: TGTGCCAGCAGCTTAGGCCTGACTTCCTACGAGCAGTACTTC. Its protein product is CASSLGLTSYEQYF.

This clone was seen just once. The chain employs TRBV7-6 and TRBJ2-1; no firm D call. Trimming stripped 1 base from V and 8 bases from J, with 9 bases between. There are 13 residues in the CDR3. The germline gives CDR1 SGHVS, CDR2 FNYEAQ. CDR3 sequence reads: CASSLGSTDEQFF. The DNA for the CDR3 is TGTGCCAGCAGCTTAGGCAGCACGGATGAGCAGTTCTTC. The whole variable domain, filled in from reference TRBV7-6 and TRBJ2-1, reads GAGVSQSPRYKVTKRGQDVALRCDPISGHVSLYWYRQALGQGPEFLTYFNYEAQQDKSGLPNDRFSAERPEGSISTLTIQRTEQRDSAMYRCASSLGSTDEQFFGPGTRLTVL.

The chain links TRBV4-3 to TRBJ2-3; D not certain. Trimming cost V 2 bases and J 2 bases, with 2 bases left between them. The germline V gene has CDR1 LGHNA and CDR2 YSLEER. This CDR3 region has 12 residues. The CDR3 nucleotides read TGCGCCAGCAGCCAATACACAGATACGCAGTATTTT. Its protein product is CASSQYTDTQYF.

This chain joins TRBV7-9 and TRBJ1-3, with D tentatively TRBD1 (5 bases). Germline assignment: CDR1 SEHNR and CDR2 FQNEAQ (reference sequence). There are 14 residues in the CDR3. Trimming cost V 7 bases and J 2 bases, with 12 bases left between them. The CDR3 DNA reads TGTGCCAGCAAAGGGGAGGAACCTGGAAACACCATATATTTT. Protein sequence: CASKGEEPGNTIYF.

The gene calls are TRBV6-5 and TRBJ2-3; D gene uncertain. CDR1 and CDR2 (germline): MNHEY, SVGAGI. This CDR3 has 13 residues. Trimming removed 5 bases at V and 4 bases at J, with 10 bases between. The CDR3 loop reads CASSGIQADTQYF. CDR3 DNA sequence: TGTGCCAGCAGTGGAATTCAAGCAGATACGCAGTATTTT.

This chain joins TRBV7-9 and TRBJ2-7; a possible D gene is TRBD2 (6 bases). The CDR3 length is 16 residues. Germline CDR1 reads SEHNR; CDR2 reads FQNEAQ (reference sequence). V was cut by 2 bases and J by 4 bases, with 18 bases left in between. The CDR3 DNA sequence: TGTGCCAGCAGCTTATTCGGACTCGGGGAGGTTTACGAGCAGTACTTC. It is translated as CASSLFGLGEVYEQYF.

This sequence joins TRBV27 and TRBJ1-1; no firm D call. Germline V gives CDR1 MNHEY, CDR2 SMNVEV (reference sequence). The CDR3 extends over 11 amino acids. The V gene lost 5 bases and the J gene lost 7 bases, with 8 bases spanning the gap. CDR3 sequence: CASSIGLEAFF. The CDR3 nucleotides read TGTGCCAGCAGTATAGGACTTGAAGCTTTCTTT.

The chain joins TRBV7-9 to TRBJ1-2; 9 nucleotides match TRBD1. V gave up 4 bases and J gave up 2 bases; unmatched junction bases: 2. Germline lookup yields CDR1 SEHNR and CDR2 FQNEAQ (reference sequence). The CDR3 has 14 amino acids. CDR3 in amino acids: CASSSGTGNYGYTF. Written as DNA, the CDR3 is TGTGCCAGCAGCTCCGGGACAGGGAACTATGGCTACACCTTC.

The chain joins TRBV10-2 to TRBJ1-5; D remains ambiguous. Germline loops: CDR1 WSHSY, CDR2 SAAADI. The CDR3 is 15 amino acids. V was clipped by 3 bases and J by 2 bases, with 11 bases between them. The CDR3 DNA is TGCGCCAGCAGTGAACTCCGTTTTGGCAATCAGCCCCAGCATTTT. This codes for CASSELRFGNQPQHF.

Written as DNA, the CDR3 is TGTGCCAGCAGCCCCTCTAGCGGGGGCTCCTACAATGAGCAGTTCTTC. Protein sequence: CASSPSSGGSYNEQFF. The chain couples TRBV13 to TRBJ2-1; TRBD2 agrees at 10 bases. The germline V gene has CDR1 PRHDT and CDR2 FYEKMQ (reference sequence). With V trimmed by 5 bases and J by 0 bases, 4 bases remained unmatched. CDR3 size: 16 residues.

This clone has a single count. The chain has TRBV2 and TRBJ2-5, with 10 positions matching TRBD2. Germline assignment: CDR1 SNHLY and CDR2 FYNNEI. Losses at the gene ends were 2 bases for V and 3 bases for J; bases not matched to a gene: 6. The CDR3 extends over 16 amino acids. The CDR3 DNA sequence: TGTGCCAGCAGTGAAATTAGTCTAGCGGGGGAAGAGACCCAGTACTTC. Translating it yields CASSEISLAGEETQYF.

Notes on this clone: Other DNA variants within this sample encode the same CDR3. The chain employs TRBV4-1 and TRBJ2-7; D ambiguous. The V end was cut by 3 bases, the J end by 4 bases, with 10 bases between. The CDR3 has 13 residues. Germline assignment: CDR1 MGHRA and CDR2 YSYEKL. This chain's CDR3 is CASSQISSYEQYF. The DNA of the CDR3 is TGCGCCAGCAGCCAGATATCGAGTTACGAGCAGTACTTC.

The V call is TRBV4-3, the J call TRBJ1-4; D not resolved. V was clipped by 0 bases and J by 0 bases, with 11 bases between them. Germline V gene data show CDR1 as LGHNA and CDR2 as YSLEER. The CDR3 contains 17 residues. The CDR3 nucleotides read TGCGCCAGCAGCCAAGACTTGTGGGCTCCAACTAATGAAAAACTGTTTTTT. The encoded protein is CASSQDLWAPTNEKLFF.

The rearrangement joins TRBV5-6 to TRBJ2-5, with TRBD1 as a possible D gene (5 bases). Per germline, CDR1 SGHDT and CDR2 YYEEEE. The length of the CDR3 is 15 residues. Trimming shortened V by 0 bases and J by 2 bases, and 11 bases separated the two germline ends. CDR3: CASSLVQGPQETQYF. The CDR3 DNA is TGTGCCAGCAGCTTGGTTCAGGGCCCTCAAGAGACCCAGTACTTC.

J is TRBJ2-3 and V is TRBV9, with 9 bases matching TRBD2. Germline V gives CDR1 SGDLS, CDR2 YYNGEE. V trimming: 0 bases; J trimming: 3 bases; junction bases outside the gene matches: 11. The CDR3 loop spans 18 amino acids. The DNA of the CDR3 is TGTGCCAGCAGCGTAGGGGGTCTAGCGGGGAGGGGTACAGATACGCAGTATTTT. Its translation is CASSVGGLAGRGTDTQYF.